The 24 T cell receptor beta chains below all came from one sample that was sequenced in a study of CD8 T cells in Susac syndrome. With random hexamers, roughly 0.45 to 1 ug RNA was reverse transcribed. TCRdb recomputed calls from the immunoSEQ multiplex PCR reads with MiXCR, one row per CDR3 protein. The repertoire holds fewer than 350,000 distinct CDR3 sequences, with around 91% as singletons. Material for sequencing was CD8+ T cells from PBMCs. These receptors originate from a human donor with multiple sclerosis.

The gene calls are TRBV7-3 and TRBJ2-1; TRBD2 aligns across 12 bases. Germline values: CDR1 SGHTA, CDR2 FQGTGA. The CDR3 length is 17 residues. J lost 4 bases, V lost 4 bases, and 8 bases had no gene match. CDR3 nucleotide sequence: TGTGCCAGCAGCTGGGCGGCCGGGACTAGCGGGTACAATGAGCAGTTCTTC. This sequence encodes CASSWAAGTSGYNEQFF.

This chain uses TRBV7-9 with TRBJ2-3; D may be TRBD2 (5 bases). V was clipped by 0 bases and J by 8 bases, with 21 bases between them. CDR3 length: 17 residues. Germline CDR1 SEHNR, CDR2 FQNEAQ (reference sequence). CDR3: CASSLALKDPLAGTQYF. The CDR3, as DNA: TGTGCCAGCAGCTTAGCGCTAAAGGACCCCCTGGCGGGTACGCAGTATTTT.

This chain joins TRBV12-3 or TRBV12-4 and TRBJ2-7, with 11 bases aligning to TRBD2. J gave up 6 bases and V 8 bases, and 12 bases lay outside the gene matches. This CDR3 spans 15 amino acids. The CDR3 here is CASRLAGTGVSEQYF. CDR3 nucleotides: TGTGCCAGCCGACTAGCGGGGACCGGGGTTTCCGAGCAGTACTTC.

The rearrangement uses TRBV4-1 and TRBJ2-5; a weak D match, TRBD1 (5 bases). The CDR3 loop spans 15 amino acids. Trimming took off 1 base at V and 4 bases at J, with 13 bases between the two ends. CDR1 is MGHRA, CDR2 YSYEKL, per germline. As DNA, the CDR3 is TGCGCCAGCAGCCAAGGATTAACAGGTGGAGAGACCCAGTACTTC. Its translation: CASSQGLTGGETQYF.

The genes are TRBV6-1 and TRBJ2-2; TRBD2 is a possible D gene (5 bases). Trimming took off 2 bases at V and 7 bases at J, with 11 bases between the two ends. This CDR3 is 14 amino acids long. The germline V gene encodes CDR1 MNHNS and CDR2 SASEGT. CDR3 region: CASSELGVGGELFF. CDR3 in DNA: TGTGCCAGCAGTGAACTCGGGGTGGGCGGGGAGCTGTTTTTT.

This chain uses TRBV6-2 or TRBV6-3 with TRBJ2-1, with 7 nucleotides matching TRBD2. The V and J ends lost 7 bases and 4 bases, in that order; junction bases with no gene match: 13. CDR3 length equals 16 residues. The germline V gene has CDR1 MNHEY and CDR2 SVGEGT. CDR3 DNA sequence: TGTGCCAGCACACAATGGGGGGGTGAGGGTTACAATGAGCAGTTCTTC. Translation gives CASTQWGGEGYNEQFF.

This clonotype was detected only once. The CDR3 coding sequence is TGCAGCGCCACGGGACTAGCGGGGGATACGCAGTATTTT. Its translation: CSATGLAGDTQYF. The chain carries TRBV29-1 and TRBJ2-3; 13 bases line up with TRBD2. Trimming took 7 bases from V and 6 from J; bases not matched to a gene: 4. In germline, CDR1 is SQVTM, CDR2 ANQGSEA. This CDR3 spans 13 amino acids.

In this sample, this clonotype turned up once. The chain is built from TRBV7-9 and TRBJ2-2; D is ambiguous. CDR3 length equals 14 residues. CDR1 SEHNR and CDR2 FQNEAQ come from the germline V gene (reference sequence). Deletions cut 3 bases from V and 7 bases from J, with 12 bases between. In DNA form, the CDR3 reads TGTGCCAGCAGCTTTGTAGTGGGGATCGGGGAGCTGTTTTTT. It translates to CASSFVVGIGELFF.

V and J are TRBV4-1 and TRBJ1-2; the D is unclear. The CDR3 has 16 amino acids. The ends were cut back, 4 bases at V and 4 bases at J, with 19 bases in the middle. The germline V gene has CDR1 MGHRA and CDR2 YSYEKL. The CDR3 coding sequence is TGCGCCAGCAGCCCTGGGTCCATCGTCTTCTCCTATGGCTACACCTTC. It encodes CASSPGSIVFSYGYTF.

In this sample, this clonotype turned up a few times. The chain is built from TRBV4-3 and TRBJ2-1; D is ambiguous. The CDR3 covers 15 residues. Germline CDR1 reads LGHNA; CDR2 reads YSLEER. Trimming stripped 3 bases from V and 0 bases from J, with 9 bases between. CDR3 residues: CASSQGSSSYNEQFF. The CDR3 DNA reads as TGCGCCAGCAGCCAGGGGTCCAGCTCCTACAATGAGCAGTTCTTC.

The J gene is TRBJ1-1, the V gene TRBV5-1, with 8 bases lining up with TRBD1. This CDR3 has 15 residues. Germline V gene sequence: CDR1 SGHRS, CDR2 YFSETQ. With 1 base clipped from V and 0 bases from J, the junction kept 2 bases outside the gene matches. The DNA for the CDR3 is TGCGCCAGCAGCTTGACACAGGGGGTGAACACTGAAGCTTTCTTT. Translated, it gives CASSLTQGVNTEAFF.

This clonotype was counted only a few times. The V gene is TRBV29-1, the J gene TRBJ2-7; 10 bases agree with TRBD1. This CDR3 spans 13 amino acids. Germline CDR1 reads SQVTM; CDR2 reads ANQGSEA. V shed 7 bases and J 2 bases; nucleotides not matched to a gene: 5. The CDR3 region is CSAKDRGTYEQYF. The CDR3 DNA reads TGCAGCGCGAAGGACAGGGGGACCTACGAGCAGTACTTC.

The chain couples TRBV11-2 to TRBJ2-3; a possible D gene is TRBD1 (6 bases). The CDR3 has 16 amino acids. The V end lost 7 bases, the J end lost 5 bases, and 22 bases lay between the germline ends. Germline-derived CDR1 and CDR2 are SGHAT and FQNNGV. CDR3 loop: CASTIRPRGRGDTQYF. CDR3 coding DNA: TGTGCCAGCACCATCCGTCCCAGGGGCCGTGGAGATACGCAGTATTTT.

V is TRBV9 and J is TRBJ1-3; D is perhaps TRBD1 (5 bases). Trimming removed 3 bases at V and 4 bases at J, with 17 bases between. The CDR3 is made up of 16 amino acids. Germline lookup yields CDR1 SGDLS and CDR2 YYNGEE. The CDR3 sequence is CASSEGSGVAGNTIYF. CDR3 in DNA: TGTGCCAGCAGCGAGGGGTCTGGCGTTGCCGGAAACACCATATATTTT.

This clonotype was counted a single time. This chain joins TRBV30 and TRBJ2-1; D uncertain. Trimming shortened V by 1 base and J by 10 bases, and 5 bases separated the two germline ends. The CDR3 has 10 amino acids. From germline, CDR1 is GTSNPN and CDR2 SVGIG (reference sequence). The CDR3 protein is CAWSEKEQFF. The DNA of the CDR3 is TGTGCCTGGAGTGAAAAAGAGCAGTTCTTC.

This sequence joins TRBV28 and TRBJ2-1, with TRBD2 as a possible D gene (5 bases). Deletions cut 2 bases from V and 9 bases from J, with 17 bases between. The CDR3 runs to 15 residues. Germline CDR1 MDHEN, CDR2 SYDVKM. For the CDR3, the DNA is TGTGCCAGCAGTTTAATGGCTAGCTCTCGGACTGAGCAGTTCTTC. It encodes CASSLMASSRTEQFF.

The genes are TRBV29-1 and TRBJ2-7; weak D call: TRBD1 (5 bases). Germline CDR1 and CDR2: SQVTM and ANQGSEA. Trimming shortened V by 4 bases and J by 3 bases, and 16 bases separated the two germline ends. There are 14 residues in the CDR3. Here the CDR3 DNA reads TGCAGCGTTGCGTTGGACACCTTGGGCTACGAGCAGTACTTC. Its protein is CSVALDTLGYEQYF.

The rearrangement uses TRBV15 and TRBJ1-1; 7 nucleotides line up with TRBD1. Trimming at V came to 5 bases and at J to 0 bases, leaving 3 bases not matched to a gene. The CDR3 spans 14 residues. The germline CDR1 and CDR2 sequences are LNHNV and YYDKDF (reference sequence). The CDR3, as DNA: TGTGCCACCAGCGTGGGACAGTTGAACACTGAAGCTTTCTTT. Amino acid sequence: CATSVGQLNTEAFF.

The rearrangement joins TRBV19 to TRBJ1-1, with a tentative D call TRBD1 (5 bases). CDR3 length: 16 residues. Per germline, CDR1 LNHDA and CDR2 SQIVND (reference sequence). The germline V and J ends were trimmed by 5 bases and 1 base, with 17 bases remaining between them. DNA for the CDR3: TGTGCCAGTAGTCTGGGGGGGAGGGCAAGGAACACTGAAGCTTTCTTT. Translation: CASSLGGRARNTEAFF. Complete variable domain (other parts from reference TRBV19 and TRBJ1-1): DGGITQSPKYLFRKEGQNVTLSCEQNLNHDAMYWYRQDPGQGLRLIYYSQIVNDFQKGDIAEGYSVSREKKESFPLTVTSAQKNPTAFYLCASSLGGRARNTEAFFGQGTRLTVV.

The chain links TRBV27 to TRBJ1-6; unclear D gene. CDR1 is MNHEY and CDR2 is SMNVEV in the germline V gene (reference sequence). CDR3 length: 12 amino acids. This chain's CDR3 is CAAGAANSPLHF. As DNA, the CDR3 is TGTGCGGCCGGAGCGGCAAATTCACCCCTCCACTTT.

This chain uses TRBV20-1 with TRBJ2-2, with 11 bases that match TRBD1. CDR3 length: 14 amino acids. From germline, CDR1 is DFQATT and CDR2 SNEGSKA (reference sequence). V gave up 6 bases and J gave up 6 bases; unmatched junction bases: 6. CDR3 sequence: CSAIRTGGPGELFF. The CDR3 DNA reads TGCAGTGCAATTAGGACAGGGGGCCCCGGGGAGCTGTTTTTT.

V gene TRBV6-5 combines with J gene TRBJ2-5, with D perhaps being TRBD1 or TRBD2 (5 bases each). Germline lookup yields CDR1 MNHEY and CDR2 SVGAGI. Trimming shortened V by 2 bases and J by 3 bases, and 7 bases separated the two germline ends. This CDR3 region has 13 residues. The CDR3 coding sequence is TGTGCCAGCAGTTACGGGGGTGAAGAGACCCAGTACTTC. Encoded protein: CASSYGGEETQYF.

The chain is built from TRBV27 and TRBJ2-2; D call uncertain. The CDR3 spans 15 residues. From germline, CDR1 is MNHEY and CDR2 SMNVEV (reference sequence). The ends were cut back, 0 bases at V and 2 bases at J, with 7 bases in the middle. CDR3: CASSLSSRNTGELFF. The CDR3 DNA reads TGTGCCAGCAGTTTATCGAGCAGAAACACCGGGGAGCTGTTTTTT.

The V and J genes are TRBV7-9 and TRBJ2-7, with TRBD2 matching over 7 bases. The CDR3 totals 14 residues. Trimming cost V 5 bases and J 4 bases; bases outside gene matches: 8. CDR1 and CDR2 (germline): SEHNR, FQNEAQ (reference sequence). CDR3: CASSPATSRYEQYF. In DNA, the CDR3 is TGTGCCAGCAGCCCTGCGACTAGCAGGTACGAGCAGTACTTC.